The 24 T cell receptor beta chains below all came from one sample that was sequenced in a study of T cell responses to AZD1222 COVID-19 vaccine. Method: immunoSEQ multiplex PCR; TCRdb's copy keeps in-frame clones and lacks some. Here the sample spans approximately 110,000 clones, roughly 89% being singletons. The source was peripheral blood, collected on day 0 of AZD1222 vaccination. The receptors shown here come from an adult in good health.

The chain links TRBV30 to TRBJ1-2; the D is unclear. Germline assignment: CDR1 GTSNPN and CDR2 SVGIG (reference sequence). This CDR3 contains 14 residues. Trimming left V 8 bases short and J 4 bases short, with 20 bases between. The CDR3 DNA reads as TGTGCCCTCCTCCCCCACTGGGCCGCCTATGGCTACACCTTC. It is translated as CALLPHWAAYGYTF. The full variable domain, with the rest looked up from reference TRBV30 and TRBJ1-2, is SQTIHQWPATLVQPVGSPLSLECTVEGTSNPNLYWYRQAAGRGLQLLFYSVGIGQISSEVPQNLSASRPQDRQFILSSKKLLLSDSGFYLCALLPHWAAYGYTFGSGTRLTVV.

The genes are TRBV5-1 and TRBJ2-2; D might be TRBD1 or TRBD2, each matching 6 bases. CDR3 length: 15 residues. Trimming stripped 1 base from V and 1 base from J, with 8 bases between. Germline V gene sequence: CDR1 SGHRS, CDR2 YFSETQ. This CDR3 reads CASSLKGGNTGELFF. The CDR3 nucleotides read TGCGCCAGCAGCTTGAAGGGGGGGAACACCGGGGAGCTGTTTTTT.

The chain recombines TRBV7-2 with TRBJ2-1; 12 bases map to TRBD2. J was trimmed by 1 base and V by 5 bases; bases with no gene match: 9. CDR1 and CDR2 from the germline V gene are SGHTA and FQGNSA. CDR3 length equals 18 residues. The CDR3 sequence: CASSRTSGTWGSYNEQFF. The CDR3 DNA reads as TGTGCCAGCAGCCGGACTAGCGGGACCTGGGGTTCCTACAATGAGCAGTTCTTC.

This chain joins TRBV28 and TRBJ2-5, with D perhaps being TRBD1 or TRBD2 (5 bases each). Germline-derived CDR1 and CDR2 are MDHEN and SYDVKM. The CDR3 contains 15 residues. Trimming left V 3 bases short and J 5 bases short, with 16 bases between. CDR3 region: CASSFLAVGVETQYF. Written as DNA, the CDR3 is TGTGCCAGCAGTTTTCTGGCCGTGGGGGTTGAGACCCAGTACTTC.

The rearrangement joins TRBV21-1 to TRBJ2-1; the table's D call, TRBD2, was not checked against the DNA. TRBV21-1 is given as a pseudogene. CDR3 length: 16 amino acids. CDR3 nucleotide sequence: TGTGCCAGCAGCAACTTTGGGGGGGGCCGTTACAATGAGCAGTTCTTC. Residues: CASSNFGGGRYNEQFF.

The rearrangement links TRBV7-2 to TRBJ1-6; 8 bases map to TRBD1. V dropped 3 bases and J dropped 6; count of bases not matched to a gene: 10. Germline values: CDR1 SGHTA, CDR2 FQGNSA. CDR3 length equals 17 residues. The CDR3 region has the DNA TGTGCCAGCAGCTTGAATCCGACAGGGGCTGGTAATTCACCCCTCCACTTT. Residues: CASSLNPTGAGNSPLHF.

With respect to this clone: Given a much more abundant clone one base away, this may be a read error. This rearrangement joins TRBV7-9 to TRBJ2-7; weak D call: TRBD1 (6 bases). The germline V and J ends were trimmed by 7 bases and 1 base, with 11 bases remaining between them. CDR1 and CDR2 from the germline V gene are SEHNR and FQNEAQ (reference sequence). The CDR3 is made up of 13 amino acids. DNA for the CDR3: TGTGCCAGCACCCTAGGACAGTCCTACGAGCAGTACTTC. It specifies CASTLGQSYEQYF.

DNA of the CDR3: TGTGCCAGCAGTTTAGTCAAAAACATTCAGTACTTC. This encodes CASSLVKNIQYF. The V and J genes are TRBV28 and TRBJ2-4, with D unresolved. Germline CDR1 MDHEN, CDR2 SYDVKM. The CDR3 loop spans 12 amino acids. V dropped 2 bases and J dropped 3 bases, with 2 bases sitting between them.

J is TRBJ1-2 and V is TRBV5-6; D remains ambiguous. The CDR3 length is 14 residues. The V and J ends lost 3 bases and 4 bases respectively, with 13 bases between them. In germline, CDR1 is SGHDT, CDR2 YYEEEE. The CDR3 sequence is CASSSRAAGYGYTF. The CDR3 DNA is TGTGCCAGCAGCTCTAGGGCCGCCGGCTATGGCTACACCTTC.

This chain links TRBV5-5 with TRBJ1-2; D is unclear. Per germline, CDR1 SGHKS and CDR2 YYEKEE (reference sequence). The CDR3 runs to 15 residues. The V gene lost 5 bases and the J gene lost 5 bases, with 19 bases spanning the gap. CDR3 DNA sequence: TGTGCCAGCAGTCCCGACACTCTCTCCTCTTATGGCTACACCTTC. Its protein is CASSPDTLSSYGYTF.

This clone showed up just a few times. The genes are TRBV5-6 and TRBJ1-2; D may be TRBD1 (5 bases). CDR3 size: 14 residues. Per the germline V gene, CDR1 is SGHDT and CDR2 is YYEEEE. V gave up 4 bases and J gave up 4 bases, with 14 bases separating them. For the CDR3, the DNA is TGTGCCAGCAGCGAGAGACAGAAGATCTATGGCTACACCTTC. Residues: CASSERQKIYGYTF.

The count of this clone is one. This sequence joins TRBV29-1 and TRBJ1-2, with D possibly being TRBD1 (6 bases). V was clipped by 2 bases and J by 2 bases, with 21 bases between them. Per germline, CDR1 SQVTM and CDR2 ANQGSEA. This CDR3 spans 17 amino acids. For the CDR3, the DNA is TGCAGCGTTGAAAGTCGGGGACCTAAACAGGGCAACTATGGCTACACCTTC. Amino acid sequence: CSVESRGPKQGNYGYTF.

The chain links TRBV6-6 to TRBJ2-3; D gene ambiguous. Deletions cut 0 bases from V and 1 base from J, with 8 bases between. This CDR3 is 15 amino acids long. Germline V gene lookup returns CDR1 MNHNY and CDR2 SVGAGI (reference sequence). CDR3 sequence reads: CASSYSPAGTDTQYF. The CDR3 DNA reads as TGTGCCAGCAGTTACTCCCCGGCAGGCACAGATACGCAGTATTTT.

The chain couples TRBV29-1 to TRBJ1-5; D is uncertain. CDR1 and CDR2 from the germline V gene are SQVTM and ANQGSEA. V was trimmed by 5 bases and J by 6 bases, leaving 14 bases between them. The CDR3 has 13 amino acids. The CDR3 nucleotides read TGCAGCGTTCGGCTTCGGGGATCTCAGCCCCAGCATTTT. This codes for CSVRLRGSQPQHF.

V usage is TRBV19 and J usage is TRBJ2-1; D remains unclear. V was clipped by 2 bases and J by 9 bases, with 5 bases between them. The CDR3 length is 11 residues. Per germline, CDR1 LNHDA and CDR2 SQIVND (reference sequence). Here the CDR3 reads CASSIWGEQFF. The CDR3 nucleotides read TGTGCCAGTAGTATATGGGGTGAGCAGTTCTTC.

DNA for the CDR3: TGTGCCAGCAGTGAGGGATACACCGGGGAGCTGTTTTTT. This codes for CASSEGYTGELFF. The chain is built from TRBV6-1 and TRBJ2-2, with D unresolved. Per the germline V gene, CDR1 is MNHNS and CDR2 is SASEGT. The CDR3 has 13 residues. With 3 bases removed from V and 3 bases from J, the gap between germline ends came to 5 bases.

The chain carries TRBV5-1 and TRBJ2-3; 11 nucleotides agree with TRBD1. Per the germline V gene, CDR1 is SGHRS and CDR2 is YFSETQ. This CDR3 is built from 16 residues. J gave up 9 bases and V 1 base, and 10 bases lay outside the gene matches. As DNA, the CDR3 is TGCGCCAGCAGCTTGCAAGGACAGGGGGCTAAACGCACGCAGTATTTT. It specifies CASSLQGQGAKRTQYF.

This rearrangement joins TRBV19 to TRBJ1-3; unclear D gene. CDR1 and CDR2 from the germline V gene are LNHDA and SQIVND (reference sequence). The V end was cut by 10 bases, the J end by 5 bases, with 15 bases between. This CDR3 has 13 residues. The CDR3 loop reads CATSQDGRNTIYF. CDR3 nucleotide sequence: TGTGCCACTTCCCAGGACGGGAGAAACACCATATATTTT.

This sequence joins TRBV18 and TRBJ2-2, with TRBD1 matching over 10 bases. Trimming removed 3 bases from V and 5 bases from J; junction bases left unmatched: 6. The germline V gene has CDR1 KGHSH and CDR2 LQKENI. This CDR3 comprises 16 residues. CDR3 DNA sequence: TGTGCCAGCTCACCCGCGACAGGGGGCGCAACCGGGGAGCTGTTTTTT. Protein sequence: CASSPATGGATGELFF.

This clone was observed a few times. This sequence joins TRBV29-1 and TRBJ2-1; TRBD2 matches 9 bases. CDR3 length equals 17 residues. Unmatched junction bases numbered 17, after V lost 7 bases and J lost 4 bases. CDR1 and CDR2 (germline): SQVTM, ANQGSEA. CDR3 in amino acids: CSDTTGTSPITYNEQFF. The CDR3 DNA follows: TGCAGCGATACAACCGGGACTAGCCCTATTACATACAATGAGCAGTTCTTC.

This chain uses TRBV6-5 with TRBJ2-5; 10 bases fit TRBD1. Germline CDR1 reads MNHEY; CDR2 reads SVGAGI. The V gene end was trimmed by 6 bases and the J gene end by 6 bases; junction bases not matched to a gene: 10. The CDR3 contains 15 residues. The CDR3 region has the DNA TGTGCCAGCAGCCGTTTAGGGACAGGGGCCAAGACCCAGTACTTC. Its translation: CASSRLGTGAKTQYF.

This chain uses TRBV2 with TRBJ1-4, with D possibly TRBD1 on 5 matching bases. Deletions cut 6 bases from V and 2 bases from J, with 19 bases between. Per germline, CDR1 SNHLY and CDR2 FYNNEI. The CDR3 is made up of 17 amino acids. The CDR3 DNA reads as TGTGCCAGCAGGCCGGGGGGAAGCGCCACGACTAATGAAAAACTGTTTTTT. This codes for CASRPGGSATTNEKLFF.

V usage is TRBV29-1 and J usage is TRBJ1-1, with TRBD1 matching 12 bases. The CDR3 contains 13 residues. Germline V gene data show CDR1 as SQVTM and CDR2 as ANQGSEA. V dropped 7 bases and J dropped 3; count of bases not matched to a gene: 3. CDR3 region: CSAGQGADTEAFF. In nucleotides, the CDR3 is TGCAGCGCGGGACAGGGGGCGGACACTGAAGCTTTCTTT.

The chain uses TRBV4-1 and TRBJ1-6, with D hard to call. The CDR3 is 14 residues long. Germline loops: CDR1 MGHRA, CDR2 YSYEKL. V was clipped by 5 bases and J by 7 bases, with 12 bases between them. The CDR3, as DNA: TGCGCCAGCAGCGAGAGTCTTAGAAATTCACCCCTCCACTTT. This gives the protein CASSESLRNSPLHF.